Described below is a single TCR beta chain sequence and its context. The antigen is undetermined. The CDR3 extends over 14 amino acids. V was pared by 4 bases and J by 4 bases, with 4 bases of the junction left unmatched. CDR1 is LGHNA, CDR2 YSLEER, per germline. The data were obtained in a study of T cell responses to AZD1222 COVID-19 vaccine. Sequencing used immunoSEQ multiplex PCR; TCRdb keeps in-frame clones, though not all of them. The sample has about 170,000 clones, 90% seen once. General study results and limits: Of spike-specific TCRs, nearly half reportedly target regions left unmutated in variants. Regions 160-218 and 743-854 dominated among vaccine-associated CD4 TCRs spanning spike. All repertoire sampling was performed exclusively after the peak T cell response. It should be noted that donors were predominantly white British and more often female, and clonal diversity was possibly underestimated.

The chain joins TRBV4-3 to TRBJ1-3; 7 bases are shared with TRBD1. The TCR was taken from an adult in good health. The sequencing here drew on peripheral blood, taken on day 0 of AZD1222 vaccination. The CDR3 DNA reads TGCGCCAGCAGCCTACAGGGGATCGGAAACACCATATATTTT. Amino acids: CASSLQGIGNTIYF.